These 19 T cell receptor beta chains were sequenced from one sample in a study of cytomegalovirus exposure and HLA in healthy donors. The PCR was carried out with 60 Vbeta primers and 13 Jbeta primers. Sequencing was performed with immunoSEQ multiplex PCR; in TCRdb, only in-frame clones are kept and a portion is missing. Of 64,000 or so clones listed, 60% to 70% are singletons. Material for sequencing was PBMCs. Receptor source: a man aged 40-50 years in good health and CMV-seropositive.

The chain recombines TRBV30 with TRBJ2-1, with D hard to call. Germline lookup yields CDR1 GTSNPN and CDR2 SVGIG (reference sequence). This CDR3 region has 12 residues. V was pared by 2 bases and J by 3 bases, with 5 bases between. CDR3 coding DNA: TGTGCCTGGAGTCCCCTCTACAATGAGCAGTTCTTC. Encoded protein: CAWSPLYNEQFF.

J is TRBJ1-2 and V is TRBV28, with D possibly being TRBD1 (6 bases). The CDR3 is made up of 15 amino acids. Germline CDR1 MDHEN, CDR2 SYDVKM. V gave up 8 bases and J gave up 0 bases, with 16 bases separating them. The chain's CDR3 is CASYEQGVSNYGYTF. The CDR3 bases are TGTGCCAGCTATGAACAGGGCGTATCTAACTATGGCTACACCTTC.

V is TRBV4-2 and J is TRBJ1-6; D gene ambiguous. From germline, CDR1 is LGHNA and CDR2 YNFKEQ. This CDR3 is built from 16 residues. V lost 0 bases and J lost 10, with 16 bases in between. CDR3 in DNA: TGTGCCAGCAGCCAAGAGAGGGCGACCAGAAGCTCACCCCTCCACTTT. It encodes CASSQERATRSSPLHF.

V is TRBV9 and J is TRBJ1-2; possible D gene TRBD1, 5 bases. V shed 0 bases and J shed 2 bases, with 5 bases lying between them. CDR3 length: 13 amino acids. CDR1 and CDR2 (germline): SGDLS, YYNGEE. The CDR3 region has the DNA TGTGCCAGCAGCGTAGAGGGGAACTATGGCTACACCTTC. This translates into CASSVEGNYGYTF.

CDR3 loop: CASSLPFQGGYGYTF. The CDR3 nucleotides are TGTGCCAGCAGCTTGCCTTTTCAGGGAGGCTATGGCTACACCTTC. This rearrangement joins TRBV5-6 to TRBJ1-2; D is possibly TRBD1 (5 bases). CDR3 size: 15 residues. Looked up from germline, CDR1 is SGHDT and CDR2 is YYEEEE. The V gene lost 1 base and the J gene lost 4 bases, with 14 bases spanning the gap. The full variable domain, with the rest looked up from reference TRBV5-6 and TRBJ1-2, is DAGVTQSPTHLIKTRGQQVTLRCSPKSGHDTVSWYQQALGQGPQFIFQYYEEEERQRGNFPDRFSGHQFPNYSSELNVNALLLGDSALYLCASSLPFQGGYGYTFGSGTRLTVV.

The chain recombines TRBV9 with TRBJ2-1; D may be TRBD2 (6 bases). Trimming stripped 4 bases from V and 6 bases from J, with 20 bases between. From germline, CDR1 is SGDLS and CDR2 YYNGEE. The CDR3 extends over 16 amino acids. The CDR3 sequence is CASSPRHSGGPNEQFF. The CDR3 bases are TGTGCCAGCAGCCCCCGTCATTCCGGGGGACCCAATGAGCAGTTCTTC.

The chain uses TRBV4-2 and TRBJ2-7; TRBD1 might be the D (6 bases). This CDR3 has 15 amino acids. CDR1 is LGHNA, CDR2 YNFKEQ, per germline. The V end was cut by 0 bases, the J end by 4 bases, with 13 bases between. The CDR3 DNA follows: TGTGCCAGCAGCCAAGAATGGGGGCAATATTACGAGCAGTACTTC. This encodes CASSQEWGQYYEQYF.

The rearrangement joins TRBV5-1 to TRBJ2-4; TRBD1 is a possible D gene (5 bases). The CDR3 is made up of 14 amino acids. The germline gives CDR1 SGHRS, CDR2 YFSETQ. V was shortened by 2 bases and J by 5 bases, with 11 bases between the two germline ends. The CDR3 DNA reads TGCGCCAGCAGCTTAAGTGGGGCCCAAAACATTCAGTACTTC. It is translated as CASSLSGAQNIQYF.

This clone was detected a few times. One junction end does not reproduce the germline sequence, and a read error may be involved. This chain uses TRBV7-7 with TRBJ2-1, with 9 bases lining up with TRBD1. This CDR3 spans 14 amino acids. CDR1 is SSHAT, CDR2 FNYEAQ, per germline (reference sequence). This chain's CDR3 is CASSADRGRSEQFF. CDR3 coding DNA: TGTGCTAGCAGCGCGGACAGGGGAAGGAGTGAGCAGTTCTTC.

The chain couples TRBV28 to TRBJ2-7; no clear D. This CDR3 has 14 residues. Trimming stripped 11 bases from V and 0 bases from J, with 17 bases between. The V gene's germline CDR1 is MDHEN and CDR2 SYDVKM. The CDR3 spells CAVMLGSSSYEQYF. The CDR3 coding sequence is TGTGCCGTGATGCTGGGCAGCAGCTCCTACGAGCAGTACTTC.

The rearrangement links TRBV28 to TRBJ1-2; no firm D call. CDR3 size: 12 residues. V was shortened by 5 bases and J by 2 bases, with 6 bases between the two germline ends. From germline, CDR1 is MDHEN and CDR2 SYDVKM. CDR3 sequence reads: CASSPGNYGYTF. The CDR3 bases are TGTGCCAGCAGTCCAGGAAACTATGGCTACACCTTC.

The chain joins TRBV5-1 to TRBJ2-7; D perhaps matches TRBD1 (6 bases). The CDR3 has 15 amino acids. CDR1 is SGHRS, CDR2 YFSETQ, per germline. The germline V and J ends were trimmed by 2 bases and 0 bases, with 12 bases remaining between them. In nucleotides, the CDR3 is TGCGCCAGCAGCTTCTTGACAGGCTCCTCCTACGAGCAGTACTTC. Amino acids: CASSFLTGSSYEQYF.

The chain uses TRBV6-1 and TRBJ1-5; D is uncertain. CDR1 and CDR2 (germline): MNHNS, SASEGT. V was pared by 2 bases and J by 3 bases, with 5 bases between. The CDR3 sequence is 13 residues long. CDR3 protein: CASSELYNQPQHF. DNA for the CDR3: TGTGCCAGCAGTGAATTGTACAATCAGCCCCAGCATTTT.

The rearrangement links TRBV25-1 to TRBJ2-7, with D possibly being TRBD2 (6 bases). V was clipped by 1 base and J by 1 base, with 11 bases between them. Per germline, CDR1 MGHDK and CDR2 SYGVNS. The CDR3 length is 15 residues. The CDR3 loop reads CASSEFGLQSYEQYF. The CDR3 DNA is TGTGCCAGCAGTGAATTCGGACTACAATCCTACGAGCAGTACTTC.

The chain has TRBV7-9 and TRBJ1-4, with D tentatively TRBD1 (6 bases). V lost 3 bases and J lost 8, with 19 bases in between. CDR1 SEHNR and CDR2 FQNEAQ come from the germline V gene (reference sequence). The CDR3 totals 16 residues. CDR3 amino acids: CASSFWDKDPGEKLFF. In nucleotides, the CDR3 is TGTGCCAGCAGCTTCTGGGACAAGGACCCAGGGGAAAAACTGTTTTTT.

V gene TRBV9 combines with J gene TRBJ2-5; 9 bases are shared with TRBD1. Germline V gives CDR1 SGDLS, CDR2 YYNGEE. The trim removed 3 bases at V and 2 bases at J, leaving 2 bases unmatched. This CDR3 region has 14 residues. CDR3: CASSAGQGQETQYF. The CDR3 DNA follows: TGTGCCAGCAGCGCGGGACAGGGTCAAGAGACCCAGTACTTC.

V gene TRBV29-1 combines with J gene TRBJ2-1; 10 bases fit TRBD2. Germline V CDR1 and CDR2: SQVTM, ANQGSEA. The ends lost 4 bases at V and 4 bases at J; junction bases unmatched: 4. This CDR3 comprises 14 residues. CDR3 residues: CSVVALAGYNEQFF. In DNA, the CDR3 is TGCAGCGTTGTAGCACTAGCGGGGTACAATGAGCAGTTCTTC.

This clone has just a few counts. V usage is TRBV7-9 and J usage is TRBJ1-5, with D possibly TRBD1 on 6 matching bases. The CDR3 covers 16 residues. Per germline, CDR1 SEHNR and CDR2 FQNEAQ (reference sequence). Trimming cost V 0 bases and J 5 bases, with 14 bases left between them. CDR3 bases: TGTGCCAGCAGCTTAGCGTTGGGGGCGCAGGATCAGCCCCAGCATTTT. It yields the protein CASSLALGAQDQPQHF.

V and J are TRBV4-1 and TRBJ2-7; 10 bases fit TRBD2. This CDR3 has 15 residues. CDR1 is MGHRA, CDR2 YSYEKL, per germline. Germline trimming cut 4 bases from V and 0 bases from J; bases unmatched to any gene: 3. DNA for the CDR3: TGCGCCAGCAGCCCCGGACTAGCGGTCTCCTACGAGCAGTACTTC. It translates to CASSPGLAVSYEQYF.